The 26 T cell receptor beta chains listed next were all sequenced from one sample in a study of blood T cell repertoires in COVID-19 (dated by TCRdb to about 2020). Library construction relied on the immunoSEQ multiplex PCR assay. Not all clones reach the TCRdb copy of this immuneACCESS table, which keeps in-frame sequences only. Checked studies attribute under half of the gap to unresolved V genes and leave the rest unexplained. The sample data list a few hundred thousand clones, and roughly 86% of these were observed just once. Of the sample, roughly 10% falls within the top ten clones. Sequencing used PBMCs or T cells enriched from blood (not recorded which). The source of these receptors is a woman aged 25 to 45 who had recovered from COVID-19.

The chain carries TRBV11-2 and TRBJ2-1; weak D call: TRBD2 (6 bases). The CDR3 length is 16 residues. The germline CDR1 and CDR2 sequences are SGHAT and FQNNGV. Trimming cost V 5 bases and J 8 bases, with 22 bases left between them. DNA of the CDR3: TGTGCCAGCAGCACCCGCCATGGGACTCCACAGGATGAGCAGTTCTTC. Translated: CASSTRHGTPQDEQFF.

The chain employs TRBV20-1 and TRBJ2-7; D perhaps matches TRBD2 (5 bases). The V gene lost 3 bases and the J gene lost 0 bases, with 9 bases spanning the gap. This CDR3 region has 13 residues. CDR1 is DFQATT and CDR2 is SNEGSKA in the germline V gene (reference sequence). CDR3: CSASVGSSYEQYF. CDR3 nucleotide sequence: TGCAGTGCTAGTGTAGGGAGCTCCTACGAGCAGTACTTC.

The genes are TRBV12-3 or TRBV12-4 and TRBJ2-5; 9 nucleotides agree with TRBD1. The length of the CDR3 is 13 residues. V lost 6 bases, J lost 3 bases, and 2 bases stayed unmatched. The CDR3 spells CASRRQGEETQYF. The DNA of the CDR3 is TGTGCCAGCAGGAGACAGGGGGAAGAGACCCAGTACTTC.

CDR3 coding DNA: TGTGCCAGCAGCCACCGGATAGCGGGAGGGCCTGTGGAGCTGTTTTTT. The encoded protein is CASSHRIAGGPVELFF. The V and J genes are TRBV7-8 and TRBJ2-2; 11 bases fit TRBD2. Trimming at V came to 5 bases and at J to 10 bases, leaving 12 bases not matched to a gene. CDR3 length: 16 residues. Germline CDR1 reads SGHVS; CDR2 reads FQNEAQ.

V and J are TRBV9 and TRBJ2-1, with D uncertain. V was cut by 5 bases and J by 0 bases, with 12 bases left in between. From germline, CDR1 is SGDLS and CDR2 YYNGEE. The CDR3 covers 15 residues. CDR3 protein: CASSATSSSYNEQFF. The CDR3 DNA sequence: TGTGCCAGCAGTGCGACTTCCAGCTCCTACAATGAGCAGTTCTTC.

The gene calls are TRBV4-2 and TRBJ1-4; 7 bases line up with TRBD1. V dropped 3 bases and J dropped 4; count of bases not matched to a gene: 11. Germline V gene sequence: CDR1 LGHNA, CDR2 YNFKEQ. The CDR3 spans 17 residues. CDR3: CASSQFLGAGGNEKLFF. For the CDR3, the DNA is TGTGCCAGCAGCCAGTTCTTGGGGGCAGGGGGTAATGAAAAACTGTTTTTT.

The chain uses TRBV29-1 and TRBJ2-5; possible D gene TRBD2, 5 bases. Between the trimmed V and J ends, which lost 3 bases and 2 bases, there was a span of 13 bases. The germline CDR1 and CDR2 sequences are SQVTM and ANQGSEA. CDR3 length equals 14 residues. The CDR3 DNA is TGCAGCGTTGACAGTCGGGGTCAGCAAGAGACCCAGTACTTC. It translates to CSVDSRGQQETQYF.

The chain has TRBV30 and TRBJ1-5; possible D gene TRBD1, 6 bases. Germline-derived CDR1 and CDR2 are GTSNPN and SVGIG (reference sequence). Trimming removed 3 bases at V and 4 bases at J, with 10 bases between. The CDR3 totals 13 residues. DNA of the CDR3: TGTGCCTGGAGCCGACAGGTGAATCAGCCCCAGCATTTT. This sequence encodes CAWSRQVNQPQHF.

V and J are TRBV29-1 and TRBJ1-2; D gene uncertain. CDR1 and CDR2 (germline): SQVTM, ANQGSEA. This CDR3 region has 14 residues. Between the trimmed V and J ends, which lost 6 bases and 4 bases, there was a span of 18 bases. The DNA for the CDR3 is TGCAGCGTAGAGGACGGCCAGCGGGTCTATGGCTACACCTTC. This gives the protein CSVEDGQRVYGYTF.

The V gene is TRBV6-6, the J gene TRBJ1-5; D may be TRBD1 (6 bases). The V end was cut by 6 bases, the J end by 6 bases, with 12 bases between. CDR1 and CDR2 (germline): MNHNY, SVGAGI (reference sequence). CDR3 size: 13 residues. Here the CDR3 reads CASSGGAGQPQHF. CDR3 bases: TGTGCCAGCAGCGGGGGGGCTGGTCAGCCCCAGCATTTT.

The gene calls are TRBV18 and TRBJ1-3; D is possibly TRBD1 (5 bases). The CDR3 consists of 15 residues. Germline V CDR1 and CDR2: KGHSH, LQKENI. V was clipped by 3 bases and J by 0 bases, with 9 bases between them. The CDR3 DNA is TGTGCCAGCTCACCCCAGGGCAGCTCTGGAAACACCATATATTTT. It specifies CASSPQGSSGNTIYF. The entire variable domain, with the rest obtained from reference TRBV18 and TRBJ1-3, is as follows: NAGVMQNPRHLVRRRGQEARLRCSPMKGHSHVYWYRQLPEEGLKFMVYLQKENIIDESGMPKERFSAEFPKEGPSILRIQQVVRGDSAAYFCASSPQGSSGNTIYFGEGSWLTVV.

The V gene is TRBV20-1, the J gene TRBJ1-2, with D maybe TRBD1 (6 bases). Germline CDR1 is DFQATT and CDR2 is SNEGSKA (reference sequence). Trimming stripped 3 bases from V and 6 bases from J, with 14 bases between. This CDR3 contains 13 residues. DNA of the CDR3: TGCAGTGCTAGTGGGTTCGAGGGGGATGGCTACACCTTC. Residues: CSASGFEGDGYTF.

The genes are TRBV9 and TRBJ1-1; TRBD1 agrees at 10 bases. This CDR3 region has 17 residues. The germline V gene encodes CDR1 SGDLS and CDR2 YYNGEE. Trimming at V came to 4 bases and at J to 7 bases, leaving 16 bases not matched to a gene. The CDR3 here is CASSLRLWDRGEDEAFF. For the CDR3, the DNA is TGTGCCAGCAGCCTACGCCTCTGGGACAGGGGTGAGGATGAAGCTTTCTTT.

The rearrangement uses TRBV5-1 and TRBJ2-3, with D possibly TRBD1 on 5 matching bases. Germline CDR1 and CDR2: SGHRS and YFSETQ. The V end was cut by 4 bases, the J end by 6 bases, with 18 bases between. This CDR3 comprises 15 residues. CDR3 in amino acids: CASSLGLTTADTQYF. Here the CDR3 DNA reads TGCGCCAGCAGCCTGGGGCTAACGACAGCGGATACGCAGTATTTT.

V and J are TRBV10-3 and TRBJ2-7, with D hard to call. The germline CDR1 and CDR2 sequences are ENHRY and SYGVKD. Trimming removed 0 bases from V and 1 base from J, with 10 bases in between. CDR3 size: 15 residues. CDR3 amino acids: CAISESSGLSYEQYF. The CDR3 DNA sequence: TGTGCCATCAGTGAGTCGTCGGGTTTGTCCTACGAGCAGTACTTC.

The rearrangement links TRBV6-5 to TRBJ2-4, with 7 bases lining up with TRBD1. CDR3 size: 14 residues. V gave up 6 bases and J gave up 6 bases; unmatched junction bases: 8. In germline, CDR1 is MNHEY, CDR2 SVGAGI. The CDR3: CASSPDRERNIQYF. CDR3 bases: TGTGCCAGCAGCCCCGACAGGGAAAGAAACATTCAGTACTTC.

CDR3 coding DNA: TGCGCCAGCAGCCAAGACCTACTAGCGGGAGGGCGGCGCGAGCAGTACTTC. This codes for CASSQDLLAGGRREQYF. The chain joins TRBV4-1 to TRBJ2-7; 13 bases fit TRBD2. The CDR3 is 17 amino acids. V was clipped by 0 bases and J by 6 bases; unmatched bases: 8. Germline V gives CDR1 MGHRA, CDR2 YSYEKL.

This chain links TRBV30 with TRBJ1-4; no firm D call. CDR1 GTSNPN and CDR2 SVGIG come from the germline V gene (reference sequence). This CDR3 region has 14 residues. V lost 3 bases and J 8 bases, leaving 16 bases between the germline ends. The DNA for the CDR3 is TGTGCCTGGAGGCGGACTGCGCGGGCGGAAAAACTGTTTTTT. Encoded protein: CAWRRTARAEKLFF.

The DNA of the CDR3 is TGTGCCAGCTCTCGACAGGGGCTCACCTACGAGCAGTACTTC. Protein product: CASSRQGLTYEQYF. The genes are TRBV27 and TRBJ2-7; 8 nucleotides align to TRBD1. CDR1 and CDR2 from the germline V gene are MNHEY and SMNVEV (reference sequence). The CDR3 contains 14 residues. J gave up 2 bases and V 8 bases, and 8 bases lay outside the gene matches.

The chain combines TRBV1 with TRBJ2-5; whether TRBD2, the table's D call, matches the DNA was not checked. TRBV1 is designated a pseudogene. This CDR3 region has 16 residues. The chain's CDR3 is CTSSQELAESQETQYF. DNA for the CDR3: TGCACCAGCAGCCAAGAACTAGCGGAAAGCCAAGAGACCCAGTACTTC.

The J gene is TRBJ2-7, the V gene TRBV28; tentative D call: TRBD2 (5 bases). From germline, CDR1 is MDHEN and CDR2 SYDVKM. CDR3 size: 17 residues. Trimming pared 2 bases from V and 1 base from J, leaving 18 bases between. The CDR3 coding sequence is TGTGCCAGCAGTTTAGGGAGACGTATCCGCGATTCCTACGAGCAGTACTTC. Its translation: CASSLGRRIRDSYEQYF.

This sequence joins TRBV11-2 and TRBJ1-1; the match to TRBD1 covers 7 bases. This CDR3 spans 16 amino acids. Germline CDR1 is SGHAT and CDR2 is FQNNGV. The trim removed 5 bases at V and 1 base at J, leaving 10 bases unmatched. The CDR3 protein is CASSPEEWDRNTEAFF. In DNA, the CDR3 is TGTGCCAGCAGCCCTGAGGAGTGGGACAGGAACACTGAAGCTTTCTTT. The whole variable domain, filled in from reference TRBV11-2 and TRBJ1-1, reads EAGVAQSPRYKIIEKRQSVAFWCNPISGHATLYWYQQILGQGPKLLIQFQNNGVVDDSQLPKDRFSAERLKGVDSTLKIQPAKLEDSAVYLCASSPEEWDRNTEAFFGQGTRLTVV.

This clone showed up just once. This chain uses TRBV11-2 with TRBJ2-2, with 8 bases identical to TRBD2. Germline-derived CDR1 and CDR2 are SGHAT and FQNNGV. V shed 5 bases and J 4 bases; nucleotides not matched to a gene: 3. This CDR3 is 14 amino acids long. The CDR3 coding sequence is TGTGCCAGCAGCCCAACTAGCGGCACCGGGGAGCTGTTTTTT. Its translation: CASSPTSGTGELFF. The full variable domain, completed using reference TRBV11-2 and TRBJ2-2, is EAGVAQSPRYKIIEKRQSVAFWCNPISGHATLYWYQQILGQGPKLLIQFQNNGVVDDSQLPKDRFSAERLKGVDSTLKIQPAKLEDSAVYLCASSPTSGTGELFFGEGSRLTVL.

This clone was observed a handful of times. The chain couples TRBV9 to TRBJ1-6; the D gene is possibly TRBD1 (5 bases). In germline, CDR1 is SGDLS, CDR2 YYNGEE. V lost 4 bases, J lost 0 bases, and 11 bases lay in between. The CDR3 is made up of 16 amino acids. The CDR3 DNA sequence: TGTGCCAGCAGCCCCCAGGGTAGCTCCTATAATTCACCCCTCCACTTT. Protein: CASSPQGSSYNSPLHF. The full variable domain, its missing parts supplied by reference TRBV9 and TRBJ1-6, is DSGVTQTPKHLITATGQRVTLRCSPRSGDLSVYWYQQSLDQGLQFLIQYYNGEERAKGNILERFSAQQFPDLHSELNLSSLELGDSALYFCASSPQGSSYNSPLHFGNGTRLTVT.

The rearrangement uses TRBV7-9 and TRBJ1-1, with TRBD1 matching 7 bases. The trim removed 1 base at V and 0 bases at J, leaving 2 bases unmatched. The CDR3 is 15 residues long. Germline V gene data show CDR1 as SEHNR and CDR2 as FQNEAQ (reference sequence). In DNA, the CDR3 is TGTGCCAGCAGCTTAGGGGACAGTATGAACACTGAAGCTTTCTTT. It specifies CASSLGDSMNTEAFF.

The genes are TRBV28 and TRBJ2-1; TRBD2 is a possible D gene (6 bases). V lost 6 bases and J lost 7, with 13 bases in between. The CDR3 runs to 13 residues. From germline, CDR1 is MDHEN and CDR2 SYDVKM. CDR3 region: CASSPPGGNEQFF. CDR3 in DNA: TGTGCCAGCAGCCCACCCGGGGGTAATGAGCAGTTCTTC.